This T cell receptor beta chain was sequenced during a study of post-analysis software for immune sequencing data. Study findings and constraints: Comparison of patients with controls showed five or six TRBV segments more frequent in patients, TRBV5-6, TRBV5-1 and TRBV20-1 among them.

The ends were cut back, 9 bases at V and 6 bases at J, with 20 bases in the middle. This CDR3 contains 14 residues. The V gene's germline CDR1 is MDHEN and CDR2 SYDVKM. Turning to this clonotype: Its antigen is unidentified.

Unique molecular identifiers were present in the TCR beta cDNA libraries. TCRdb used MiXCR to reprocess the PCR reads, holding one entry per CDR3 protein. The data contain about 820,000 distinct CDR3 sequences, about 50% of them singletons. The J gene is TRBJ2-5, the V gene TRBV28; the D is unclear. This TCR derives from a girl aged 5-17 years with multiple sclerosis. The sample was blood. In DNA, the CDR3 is TGTGCCAGGGGGATGGGTAAGGAACGGAAGACCCAGTACTTC. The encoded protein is CARGMGKERKTQYF.